The TCR beta chain described here comes from a study of blood T cell repertoires in COVID-19. Overall study: The United States, Italy and Spain provided the acute and convalescent COVID-19 samples.

The study recruited people aged roughly 18 to 100 years across about two dozen US areas. In assigning cohorts, the study relied on participant-reported clinical history. Under the authors' procedure: Counts of nucleated cells, estimated from reference gene primer amplification, were obtained. TCRdb keeps only in-frame clones here, not all; method: immunoSEQ multiplex PCR. The D gene and trimming were derived from the DNA, and the V and J assignments and clone size from that table. The profile shows fewer than 500,000 clones, roughly 90% of them singletons. This CDR3 has 16 residues. Germline CDR1 and CDR2: MNHEY and SMNVEV (reference sequence). The V and J ends lost 2 bases and 0 bases respectively, with 12 bases between them.

The TCR comes from a woman aged 25-40 years with acute COVID-19. V gene TRBV27 combines with J gene TRBJ2-3; tentatively, D is TRBD1 (6 bases). Sequenced sample: PBMCs or T cells enriched from blood (not recorded which). The CDR3 nucleotides are TGTGCCAGCAGTTTAGGGGGCGGGTCCAGCACAGATACGCAGTATTTT. Protein: CASSLGGGSSTDTQYF.